Listed here are 27 T cell receptor beta chains from one sample, sequenced in a study of cytomegalovirus exposure and HLA in healthy donors. The PCR had 60 Vbeta and 13 Jbeta primers. The protocol was immunoSEQ multiplex PCR, while the TCRdb copy is restricted to in-frame clones and leaves out a portion. The table lists fewer than 140,000 clones, roughly 77% of them singletons, with roughly 2.5% in the top ten. The material sequenced was PBMCs. All receptors derive from a man in his forties in good health and CMV-seronegative.

The chain is built from TRBV5-5 and TRBJ2-3, with D possibly being TRBD2 (6 bases). Germline CDR1 SGHKS, CDR2 YYEKEE (reference sequence). With 4 bases removed from V and 4 bases from J, the gap between germline ends came to 10 bases. This CDR3 spans 13 amino acids. The DNA for the CDR3 is TGTGCCAGCAGCCGGGACTTCGCAGATACGCAGTATTTT. This translates into CASSRDFADTQYF.

The chain joins TRBV9 to TRBJ1-2; tentative D call: TRBD1 (5 bases). The V gene lost 0 bases and the J gene lost 3 bases, with 12 bases spanning the gap. Germline lookup yields CDR1 SGDLS and CDR2 YYNGEE. The CDR3 has 15 amino acids. Here the CDR3 reads CASSVGPGGDYGYTF. The CDR3 DNA follows: TGTGCCAGCAGCGTAGGTCCAGGAGGGGACTATGGCTACACCTTC. Variable domain in full (rest from reference TRBV9 and TRBJ1-2): DSGVTQTPKHLITATGQRVTLRCSPRSGDLSVYWYQQSLDQGLQFLIQYYNGEERAKGNILERFSAQQFPDLHSELNLSSLELGDSALYFCASSVGPGGDYGYTFGSGTRLTVV.

This clone occurred a few times. This chain links TRBV19 with TRBJ1-2; TRBD1 aligns across 8 bases. Trimming cost V 10 bases and J 2 bases; bases outside gene matches: 12. The CDR3 covers 15 residues. In germline, CDR1 is LNHDA, CDR2 SQIVND (reference sequence). This chain's CDR3 is CATSRQGMTNYGYTF. CDR3 nucleotide sequence: TGTGCCACCTCGCGACAGGGGATGACGAACTATGGCTACACCTTC.

The V and J genes are TRBV5-1 and TRBJ1-1; a weak D match, TRBD1 (6 bases). CDR1 is SGHRS and CDR2 is YFSETQ in the germline V gene. Deletions cut 1 base from V and 10 bases from J, with 14 bases between. This CDR3 has 13 residues. The CDR3 DNA reads TGCGCCAGCAGCTTGAGAGGGGGTAGTGCAGCTTTCTTT. Protein product: CASSLRGGSAAFF.

J is TRBJ1-2 and V is TRBV5-6, with a possible D match to TRBD1 (5 bases). The V gene lost 7 bases and the J gene lost 7 bases, with 23 bases spanning the gap. The CDR3 sequence is 15 residues long. CDR1 is SGHDT and CDR2 is YYEEEE in the germline V gene. The CDR3 DNA reads as TGTGCCAGCCGCTGGGGCGGGGTAGTAATCGGTGGCTACACCTTC. Its translation: CASRWGGVVIGGYTF.

J is TRBJ1-2 and V is TRBV6-1, with D possibly matching TRBD1 (6 bases). Germline CDR1 reads MNHNS; CDR2 reads SASEGT. This CDR3 has 17 residues. Trimming took 4 bases from V and 1 from J, leaving 19 bases between them. The CDR3 loop is CASSVLPPQGGNYGYTF. CDR3 in DNA: TGTGCCAGCAGTGTCCTTCCCCCACAGGGTGGTAACTATGGCTACACCTTC.

V and J are TRBV10-3 and TRBJ2-3, with a weak D call TRBD2 (7 bases). The CDR3 covers 14 residues. Deletions cut 8 bases from V and 4 bases from J, with 16 bases between. The germline V gene encodes CDR1 ENHRY and CDR2 SYGVKD. The CDR3 DNA follows: TGTGCCATCCGACCCGGGGGGCCGTCAGATACGCAGTATTTT. It translates to CAIRPGGPSDTQYF.

The CDR3 spells CASSLVGQGIQETQYF. CDR3 DNA sequence: TGCGCCAGCAGCTTGGTAGGACAGGGCATACAAGAGACCCAGTACTTC. The genes are TRBV5-1 and TRBJ2-5, with 8 bases identical to TRBD1. The CDR3 runs to 16 residues. CDR1 is SGHRS, CDR2 YFSETQ, per germline. V trimming: 0 bases; J trimming: 2 bases; junction bases outside the gene matches: 6.

The chain couples TRBV4-1 to TRBJ2-2; 12 bases agree with TRBD1. This CDR3 has 20 amino acids. The V segment lost 4 bases and the J segment 0 bases; nucleotides outside the gene matches: 12. Looked up from germline, CDR1 is MGHRA and CDR2 is YSYEKL. CDR3 sequence: CASSPIPGTGGLANTGELFF. DNA of the CDR3: TGCGCCAGCAGCCCAATCCCCGGGACAGGGGGCCTCGCGAACACCGGGGAGCTGTTTTTT.

This clone showed up just a few times. The chain uses TRBV6-6 and TRBJ2-1; 9 bases match TRBD2. The germline V gene encodes CDR1 MNHNY and CDR2 SVGAGI (reference sequence). The CDR3 sequence is 14 residues long. After removal of 7 bases from V and 4 bases from J, the junction contained 5 bases not matched to a gene. The CDR3 DNA reads TGTGCCAGCACCGATGGACTAGCGTACAATGAGCAGTTCTTC. It encodes CASTDGLAYNEQFF.

The CDR3: CASSFLGGAGSEAFF. The CDR3 nucleotides are TGCGCCAGCAGCTTTCTTGGTGGGGCAGGGTCTGAAGCTTTCTTT. The chain combines TRBV5-1 with TRBJ1-1; a possible D gene is TRBD1 (5 bases). The germline V and J ends were trimmed by 2 bases and 6 bases, with 17 bases remaining between them. The CDR3 consists of 15 residues. CDR1 and CDR2 (germline): SGHRS, YFSETQ.

Here the CDR3 reads CASSFGDRDIPEAFF. CDR3 nucleotides: TGTGCCAGCAGCTTCGGGGACAGGGATATCCCTGAAGCTTTCTTT. This chain links TRBV7-9 with TRBJ1-1, with 9 bases lining up with TRBD1. The CDR3 loop spans 15 amino acids. The V segment lost 3 bases and the J segment 6 bases; nucleotides outside the gene matches: 8. Germline V gives CDR1 SEHNR, CDR2 FQNEAQ (reference sequence).

The CDR3 region has the DNA TGTGCCAGCAGTGAAGCGAGGTCCGTTTTCTCTGGAAACACCATATATTTT. Its protein is CASSEARSVFSGNTIYF. The chain joins TRBV6-1 to TRBJ1-3; no definite D call. The V end lost 0 bases, the J end lost 0 bases, and 12 bases lay between the germline ends. CDR3 length: 17 amino acids. CDR1 is MNHNS, CDR2 SASEGT, per germline.

A few counts support this clone. This rearrangement joins TRBV7-9 to TRBJ2-7; 10 nucleotides agree with TRBD1. V was clipped by 5 bases and J by 2 bases; unmatched bases: 12. CDR3 size: 17 residues. The germline V gene encodes CDR1 SEHNR and CDR2 FQNEAQ (reference sequence). The CDR3 DNA reads as TGTGCCAGCAGCCACATACCGGGACAGGGGCCTACCTACGAGCAGTACTTC. As protein: CASSHIPGQGPTYEQYF.

The table lists this clone with a few counts. The J gene is TRBJ2-1, the V gene TRBV7-9, with 9 positions matching TRBD1. This CDR3 contains 14 residues. Germline loops: CDR1 SEHNR, CDR2 FQNEAQ (reference sequence). The V segment lost 9 bases and the J segment 4 bases; nucleotides outside the gene matches: 7. CDR3 sequence: CASRPGTGYNEQFF. The CDR3 nucleotides read TGTGCCAGTCGACCCGGGACAGGGTACAATGAGCAGTTCTTC.

This clone was found once. This sequence joins TRBV7-9 and TRBJ2-5, with D perhaps matching TRBD1 (5 bases). The germline V and J ends were trimmed by 5 bases and 4 bases, with 11 bases remaining between them. Germline V gene lookup returns CDR1 SEHNR and CDR2 FQNEAQ (reference sequence). This CDR3 has 13 amino acids. The CDR3 nucleotides are TGTGCCAGCAGCCAACAGGTTTTAGAGACCCAGTACTTC. Its translation: CASSQQVLETQYF.

The chain has TRBV5-1 and TRBJ2-1; 9 bases align to TRBD1. CDR1 and CDR2 (germline): SGHRS, YFSETQ. V dropped 0 bases and J dropped 5; count of bases not matched to a gene: 3. This CDR3 contains 15 residues. The CDR3 DNA reads as TGCGCCAGCAGCTTGGAAGGGACAGGGAACAATGAGCAGTTCTTC. This gives the protein CASSLEGTGNNEQFF.

This clone was observed once. This chain links TRBV19 with TRBJ1-6; D perhaps matches TRBD1 (6 bases). V lost 0 bases, J lost 7 bases, and 10 bases lay in between. This CDR3 contains 15 residues. Germline V lookup: CDR1 LNHDA, CDR2 SQIVND (reference sequence). In nucleotides, the CDR3 is TGTGCCAGTAGTATAGAGGAGGACAGAAATTCACCCCTCCACTTT. Protein: CASSIEEDRNSPLHF. The variable domain in full, completed from reference TRBV19 and TRBJ1-6, reads DGGITQSPKYLFRKEGQNVTLSCEQNLNHDAMYWYRQDPGQGLRLIYYSQIVNDFQKGDIAEGYSVSREKKESFPLTVTSAQKNPTAFYLCASSIEEDRNSPLHFGNGTRLTVT.

The chain recombines TRBV5-1 with TRBJ2-3; a weak D match, TRBD2 (7 bases). Germline loops: CDR1 SGHRS, CDR2 YFSETQ. The CDR3 has 14 amino acids. The V end was cut by 9 bases, the J end by 4 bases, with 18 bases between. CDR3 loop: CATGGGGPSDTQYF. DNA of the CDR3: TGCGCCACCGGAGGGGGGGGGCCATCAGATACGCAGTATTTT.

V usage is TRBV18 and J usage is TRBJ1-1; D may be TRBD1 (5 bases). Deletions cut 0 bases from V and 7 bases from J, with 12 bases between. Per germline, CDR1 KGHSH and CDR2 LQKENI. The CDR3 has 14 amino acids. CDR3 DNA sequence: TGTGCCAGCTCACCACCGTTGGGGGAGGGTGAAGCTTTCTTT. This encodes CASSPPLGEGEAFF.

V usage is TRBV11-2 and J usage is TRBJ1-5; weak D call: TRBD1 (5 bases). The CDR3 totals 15 residues. The V gene's germline CDR1 is SGHAT and CDR2 FQNNGV. V was clipped by 3 bases and J by 2 bases, with 11 bases between them. The CDR3 DNA sequence: TGTGCCAGCAGCTTTTCAGGGTGGGGCAATCAGCCCCAGCATTTT. This codes for CASSFSGWGNQPQHF.

The V gene is TRBV13, the J gene TRBJ2-3; the match to TRBD2 covers 8 bases. Trimming cost V 4 bases and J 2 bases; bases outside gene matches: 5. This CDR3 is built from 15 residues. Germline V gene sequence: CDR1 PRHDT, CDR2 FYEKMQ (reference sequence). CDR3 amino acids: CASSWGLGSTDTQYF. The CDR3 bases are TGTGCCAGCAGCTGGGGACTAGGGTCCACAGATACGCAGTATTTT.

This CDR3 reads CASSPLPVTNTGELFF. The CDR3 DNA sequence: TGTGCCAGCAGCCCGCTTCCGGTGACGAACACCGGGGAGCTGTTTTTT. This chain uses TRBV5-6 with TRBJ2-2, with D uncertain. In germline, CDR1 is SGHDT, CDR2 YYEEEE. The CDR3 consists of 16 residues. V gave up 4 bases and J gave up 0 bases, with 13 bases separating them.

The chain has TRBV6-6 and TRBJ1-2, with 9 bases identical to TRBD1. Unmatched junction bases numbered 5, after V lost 7 bases and J lost 2 bases. The CDR3 sequence is 14 residues long. Germline V lookup: CDR1 MNHNY, CDR2 SVGAGI (reference sequence). The CDR3 nucleotides are TGTGCCAGCACCCCCGGGACAGGGAACTATGGCTACACCTTC. It codes for CASTPGTGNYGYTF.

The J gene is TRBJ2-7, the V gene TRBV5-1, with D unclear. CDR1 is SGHRS, CDR2 YFSETQ, per germline. The germline V and J ends were trimmed by 4 bases and 6 bases, with 23 bases remaining between them. This CDR3 contains 16 residues. CDR3 nucleotides: TGCGCCAGCAGCCTAGTAATGGCCCCCGAAATAGGCGAGCAGTACTTC. This gives the protein CASSLVMAPEIGEQYF.

The chain links TRBV19 to TRBJ1-1; D might be TRBD1 (5 bases). Trimming took off 5 bases at V and 0 bases at J, with 13 bases between the two ends. The CDR3 covers 15 residues. CDR1 is LNHDA, CDR2 SQIVND, per germline (reference sequence). In DNA form, the CDR3 reads TGTGCCAGTAGTGCCCGGGGGACGGTGAACACTGAAGCTTTCTTT. This sequence encodes CASSARGTVNTEAFF.

This clone was recorded once. The chain uses TRBV28 and TRBJ2-7; 10 positions match TRBD1. Trimming removed 6 bases from V and 2 bases from J; junction bases left unmatched: 4. Germline CDR1 reads MDHEN; CDR2 reads SYDVKM. There are 14 residues in the CDR3. Here the CDR3 DNA reads TGTGCCAGCAGGGGGACAGGGGAAACCTACGAGCAGTACTTC. Amino acids: CASRGTGETYEQYF.